These 21 T cell receptor beta chains originate from one sample sequenced in a study of post-analysis software for immune sequencing data. Findings and caveats of the study: Patients had higher frequencies than controls of roughly five TRBV segments, including TRBV5-6, TRBV5-1 and TRBV20-1.

No antigen is known for these receptors. Prepared TCR beta cDNA libraries contained unique molecular identifiers. TCRdb reprocessed the PCR reads via MiXCR and lists one record per CDR3 protein. Altogether about 820,000 distinct CDR3 sequences are present, about 53% being singletons, with the ten largest covering 4% to 5.5%. Sample: blood. The receptor set was obtained from a girl aged 10 to 17 with multiple sclerosis.

The sample holds a few counts of this clonotype. The V gene is TRBV20-1, the J gene TRBJ2-7; D might be TRBD1 (6 bases). This CDR3 is built from 13 residues. Germline CDR1 reads DFQATT; CDR2 reads SNEGSKA (reference sequence). V lost 0 bases, J lost 11 bases, and 17 bases lay in between. CDR3 DNA: TGCAGTGCTAGAGATATACAGGGTATAGGAGAGTACTTC. Translating gives CSARDIQGIGEYF.

This clonotype has a single count. The chain carries TRBV6-6 and TRBJ2-1; D is tentatively TRBD1 or TRBD2 (6 bases each). V was trimmed by 6 bases and J by 9 bases, leaving 12 bases between them. CDR1 is MNHNY, CDR2 SVGAGI, per germline (reference sequence). The CDR3 spans 12 residues. This CDR3 reads CASRVQGGEQFF. CDR3 sequence (DNA): TGTGCCAGCAGGGTACAGGGAGGTGAGCAGTTCTTC.

This clonotype showed up just a few times. The chain joins TRBV19 to TRBJ1-2; 7 positions match TRBD1. Germline V gives CDR1 LNHDA, CDR2 SQIVND (reference sequence). The CDR3 consists of 13 residues. Unmatched junction bases numbered 5, after V lost 6 bases and J lost 4 bases. CDR3 sequence: CASSDDRAYGYTF. As DNA, the CDR3 is TGTGCCAGTAGCGATGACAGGGCCTATGGCTACACCTTC.

At least ten counts were recorded for this clonotype. This chain's CDR3 is CSAGGKRATYEQYF. The CDR3 region has the DNA TGCAGTGCTGGGGGGAAACGGGCCACCTACGAGCAGTACTTC. The rearrangement links TRBV20-1 to TRBJ2-7, with a weak D call TRBD2 (6 bases). Germline V gene lookup returns CDR1 DFQATT and CDR2 SNEGSKA (reference sequence). The CDR3 contains 14 residues. V gave up 5 bases and J gave up 2 bases, with 16 bases separating them.

Here the CDR3 DNA reads TGTGAGCGACGTGGGACTAGGACCTACGAGCAGTACTTC. Translated, it gives CERRGTRTYEQYF. The chain uses TRBV21-1 and TRBJ2-7; the table names TRBD2, a call not compared with the DNA. TRBV21-1 is a known pseudogene. The CDR3 loop spans 13 amino acids.

The rearrangement joins TRBV7-9 to TRBJ2-3; 10 nucleotides align to TRBD2. V dropped 4 bases and J dropped 2; count of bases not matched to a gene: 12. Looked up from germline, CDR1 is SEHNR and CDR2 is FQNEAQ (reference sequence). There are 18 residues in the CDR3. This CDR3 is CASSYSGLAEPFTDTQYF. For the CDR3, the DNA is TGTGCCAGCAGCTACAGTGGACTAGCGGAGCCGTTCACAGATACGCAGTATTTT.

The chain recombines TRBV29-1 with TRBJ2-6, with TRBD1 identical over 8 bases. CDR3 length: 16 residues. Trimming cost V 5 bases and J 0 bases; bases outside gene matches: 6. Germline V lookup: CDR1 SQVTM, CDR2 ANQGSEA. This chain's CDR3 is CSVTQGGSSGANVLTF. In nucleotides, the CDR3 is TGCAGCGTTACACAGGGGGGCTCCTCTGGGGCCAACGTCCTGACTTTC. Complete variable domain (other parts from reference TRBV29-1 and TRBJ2-6): SAVISQKPSRDICQRGTSLTIQCQVDSQVTMMFWYRQQPGQSLTLIATANQGSEATYESGFVIDKFPISRPNLTFSTLTVSNMSPEDSSIYLCSVTQGGSSGANVLTFGAGSRLTVL.

This chain's CDR3 is CSANRENEQFF. CDR3 nucleotide sequence: TGCAGTGCAAACAGGGAGAATGAGCAGTTCTTC. The rearrangement links TRBV20-1 to TRBJ2-1; D is perhaps TRBD1 (6 bases). The CDR3 covers 11 residues. V was trimmed by 6 bases and J by 7 bases, leaving 10 bases between them. Per germline, CDR1 DFQATT and CDR2 SNEGSKA (reference sequence).

This chain links TRBV2 with TRBJ2-4; TRBD2 aligns across 8 bases. Losses at the gene ends were 2 bases for V and 15 bases for J; bases not matched to a gene: 6. The CDR3 spans 12 residues. The germline gives CDR1 SNHLY, CDR2 FYNNEI. CDR3 DNA sequence: TGTGCCAGCAGTGAACGGGGGGGCAGTGCGTACTTC. Translated: CASSERGGSAYF. The full variable domain, in which reference TRBV2 and TRBJ2-4 provide the parts outside the CDR3, is EPEVTQTPSHQVTQMGQEVILRCVPISNHLYFYWYRQILGQKVEFLVSFYNNEISEKSEIFDDQFSVERPDGSNFTLKIRSTKLEDSAMYFCASSERGGSAYFGAGTRLSVL.

The genes are TRBV30 and TRBJ2-3; D perhaps matches TRBD2 (7 bases). The CDR3 loop spans 15 amino acids. The ends were cut back, 0 bases at V and 4 bases at J, with 14 bases in the middle. The germline V gene has CDR1 GTSNPN and CDR2 SVGIG (reference sequence). The CDR3 nucleotides are TGTGCCTGGAGTGTTGGGGGCGGGAGTGCAGATACGCAGTATTTT. Its protein product is CAWSVGGGSADTQYF.

V is TRBV10-3 and J is TRBJ2-7, with TRBD2 matching over 12 bases. This CDR3 region has 20 residues. Germline lookup yields CDR1 ENHRY and CDR2 SYGVKD. The V gene end was trimmed by 2 bases and the J gene end by 2 bases; junction bases not matched to a gene: 16. The DNA of the CDR3 is TGTGCCATCAGTGAGATAAGGACTAGCGGGACGGGGGATCCCACCTACGAGCAGTACTTC. Translation gives CAISEIRTSGTGDPTYEQYF.

V gene TRBV9 combines with J gene TRBJ1-2; 8 bases align to TRBD1. The CDR3 is made up of 16 amino acids. From germline, CDR1 is SGDLS and CDR2 YYNGEE. V shed 0 bases and J 4 bases; nucleotides not matched to a gene: 8. CDR3 loop: CASSVAPGQGGYGYTF. DNA for the CDR3: TGTGCCAGCAGCGTAGCCCCCGGACAGGGCGGCTATGGCTACACCTTC.

This CDR3 is CASSVEEGSGYEQYF. As DNA, the CDR3 is TGTGCCAGCAGCGTAGAGGAGGGCAGCGGCTACGAGCAGTACTTC. The gene calls are TRBV9 and TRBJ2-7; D might be TRBD2 (6 bases). Germline V gene sequence: CDR1 SGDLS, CDR2 YYNGEE. The CDR3 has 15 amino acids. The ends were cut back, 0 bases at V and 3 bases at J, with 13 bases in the middle. The whole variable domain, filled in from reference TRBV9 and TRBJ2-7, reads DSGVTQTPKHLITATGQRVTLRCSPRSGDLSVYWYQQSLDQGLQFLIQYYNGEERAKGNILERFSAQQFPDLHSELNLSSLELGDSALYFCASSVEEGSGYEQYFGPGTRLTVT.

The chain couples TRBV20-1 to TRBJ2-5; tentatively, D is TRBD1 or TRBD2 (6 bases each). Germline values: CDR1 DFQATT, CDR2 SNEGSKA (reference sequence). The CDR3 consists of 13 residues. V was trimmed by 6 bases and J by 4 bases, leaving 15 bases between them. CDR3 protein: CSARLGGGETQYF. The CDR3 nucleotides are TGCAGTGCACGACTCGGGGGCGGAGAGACCCAGTACTTC.

This sequence joins TRBV20-1 and TRBJ2-1; 9 bases are shared with TRBD2. Germline CDR1 DFQATT, CDR2 SNEGSKA (reference sequence). V was clipped by 6 bases and J by 1 base; unmatched bases: 7. The CDR3 has 15 amino acids. In DNA form, the CDR3 reads TGCAGTGCCTGGGCCACTAGCGGGTCCTACAATGAGCAGTTCTTC. Protein sequence: CSAWATSGSYNEQFF.

The sample holds one count of this clonotype. An end of the junction differs from the germline gene, which may be a read error. The chain couples TRBV12-3 or TRBV12-4 to TRBJ1-2, with TRBD1 matching 7 bases. CDR3 size: 16 residues. CDR3 protein: CASNPRTGPLVYGHTF. The CDR3 DNA sequence: TGTGCCAGCAACCCCCGGACAGGACCGCTTGTCTATGGCCACACCTTC.

The J gene is TRBJ1-2, the V gene TRBV27; tentative D call: TRBD1 (6 bases). Trimming took off 5 bases at V and 5 bases at J, with 12 bases between the two ends. The CDR3 sequence is 13 residues long. CDR1 and CDR2 from the germline V gene are MNHEY and SMNVEV (reference sequence). The CDR3 sequence is CASSPDSQYGYTF. In DNA form, the CDR3 reads TGTGCCAGCAGTCCGGACAGCCAGTATGGCTACACCTTC.

A single count supports this clonotype. The genes are TRBV11-3 and TRBJ2-3; tentatively, D is TRBD1 (5 bases). There are 13 residues in the CDR3. Germline lookup yields CDR1 SGHNT and CDR2 YENEEA. The V end lost 5 bases, the J end lost 6 bases, and 12 bases lay between the germline ends. CDR3 sequence: CASSPKGLDTQYF. Written as DNA, the CDR3 is TGTGCCAGCAGCCCTAAGGGGCTGGATACGCAGTATTTT.

The sample holds a few counts of this clonotype. This chain connects TRBV7-9 to TRBJ2-5; 11 bases fit TRBD1. The J call may be faulty, since TRBJ2-7 better matches the DNA end. The CDR3 has 18 residues. Germline-derived CDR1 and CDR2 are SEHNR and FQNEAQ (reference sequence). This CDR3 is CASSFILEGQGEIYEQYF. The CDR3 nucleotides are TGTGCCAGCAGCTTTATCCTGGAGGGACAGGGGGAGATCTACGAGCAGTACTTC.

V and J are TRBV5-1 and TRBJ1-2; TRBD1 matches 7 bases. V shed 3 bases and J 8 bases; nucleotides not matched to a gene: 10. The CDR3 contains 14 residues. Germline assignment: CDR1 SGHRS and CDR2 YFSETQ. This CDR3 reads CASSSYRTGTGYTF. The CDR3 DNA is TGCGCCAGCAGCTCCTATAGGACAGGAACGGGCTACACCTTC.

V is TRBV4-2 and J is TRBJ1-2, with a weak D call TRBD1 (5 bases). V dropped 5 bases and J dropped 3 bases, with 22 bases sitting between them. The CDR3 sequence is 17 residues long. The V gene's germline CDR1 is LGHNA and CDR2 YNFKEQ. CDR3 in DNA: TGTGCCAGCAGCACAAGAGACAGTACGGGTGGGGACTATGGCTACACCTTC. This gives the protein CASSTRDSTGGDYGYTF.